This T cell receptor beta chain was found in a study of T cell responses to AZD1222 COVID-19 vaccine. Clones were read by immunoSEQ multiplex PCR, and TCRdb kept only the in-frame ones, dropping some. The data hold around 150,000 clones, with approximately 88% observed a single time. V lost 0 bases and J lost 8, with 14 bases in between. This CDR3 spans 14 amino acids. The germline V gene encodes CDR1 SGHNT and CDR2 YYREEE (reference sequence). The chain combines TRBV5-4 with TRBJ1-2, with a tentative D call TRBD1 (5 bases). Specimen: peripheral blood, collected on day 0 of AZD1222 vaccination. The clonotype comes from an adult in good health. The CDR3 loop is CASSLEVHGDGYTF. CDR3 sequence (DNA): TGTGCCAGCAGCTTGGAGGTACACGGGGACGGCTACACCTTC. Looking up the rest from reference TRBV5-4 and TRBJ1-2 gives the full variable domain: ETGVTQSPTHLIKTRGQQVTLRCSSQSGHNTVSWYQQALGQGPQFIFQYYREEENGRGNFPPRFSGLQFPNYSSELNVNALELDDSALYLCASSLEVHGDGYTFGSGTRLTVV.